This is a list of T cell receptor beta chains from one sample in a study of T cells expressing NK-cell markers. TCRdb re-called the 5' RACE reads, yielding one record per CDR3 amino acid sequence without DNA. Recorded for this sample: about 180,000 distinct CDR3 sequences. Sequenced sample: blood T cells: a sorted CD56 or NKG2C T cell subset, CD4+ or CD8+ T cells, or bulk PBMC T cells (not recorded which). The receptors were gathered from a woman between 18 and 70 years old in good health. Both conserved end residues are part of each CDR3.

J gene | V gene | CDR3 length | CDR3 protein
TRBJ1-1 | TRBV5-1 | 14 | CASSLSQTNTEAFF
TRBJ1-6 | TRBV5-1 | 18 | CASSLGDRGRLHNSPLHF
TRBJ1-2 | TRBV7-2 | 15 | CASSQGSGNGYGYTF
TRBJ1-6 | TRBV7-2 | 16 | CASSLVAGQGSSPLHF
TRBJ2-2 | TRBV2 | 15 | CASSEPGQTTGELFF
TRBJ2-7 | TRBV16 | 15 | CASSQFGTTSYEQYF
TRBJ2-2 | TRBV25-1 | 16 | CASSDPAGGNTGELFF
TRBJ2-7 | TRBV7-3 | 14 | CASSFSGGPGEQYF
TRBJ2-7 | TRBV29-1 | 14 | CSVELSGGAYEQYF
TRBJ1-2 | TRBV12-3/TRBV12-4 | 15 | CASSLGTGYLYGYTF
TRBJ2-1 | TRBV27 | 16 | CASRLGKDRGLNEQFF
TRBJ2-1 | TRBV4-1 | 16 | CASSLYPTSGYNEQFF
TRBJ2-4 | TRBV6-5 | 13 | CASSYLGGNIQYF
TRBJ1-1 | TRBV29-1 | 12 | CSVVGIYTEAFF
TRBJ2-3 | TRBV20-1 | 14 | CSASHRDRGNTQYF
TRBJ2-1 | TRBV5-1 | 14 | CASRRQGPSDEQFF
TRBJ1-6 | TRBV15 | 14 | CATSPDGLDSPLHF
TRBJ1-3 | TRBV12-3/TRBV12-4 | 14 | CASSPRDSGNTIYF
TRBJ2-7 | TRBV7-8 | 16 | CASSQPGREVPYEQYF
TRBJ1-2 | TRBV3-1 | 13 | CASSQVKSYGYTF
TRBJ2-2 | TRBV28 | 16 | CASSFQGGRNTGELFF
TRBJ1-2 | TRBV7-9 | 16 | CASSSGHAANNYGYTF
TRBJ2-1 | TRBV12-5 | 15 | CASGWDSRGYNEQFF
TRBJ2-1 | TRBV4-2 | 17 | CASSRDRWLAGGNEQFF
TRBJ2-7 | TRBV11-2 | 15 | CASRTLRDRSYEQYF
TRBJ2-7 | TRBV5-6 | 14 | CASSLKGPRREQYF
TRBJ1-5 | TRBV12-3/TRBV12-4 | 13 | CASTSGFNQPQHF
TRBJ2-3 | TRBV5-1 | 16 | CASSFSEGDSTDTQYF
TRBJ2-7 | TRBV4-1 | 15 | CASSQDVGDRYEQYF
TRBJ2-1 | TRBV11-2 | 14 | CASSLVTANNEQFF
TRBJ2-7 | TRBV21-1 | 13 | CASGSPTIYEQYF
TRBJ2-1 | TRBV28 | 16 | CASIAGGGGHYNEQFF
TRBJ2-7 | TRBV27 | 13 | CASNQAGWGEQYF
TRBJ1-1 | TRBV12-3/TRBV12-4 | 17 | CASSLESGGAMNTEAFF
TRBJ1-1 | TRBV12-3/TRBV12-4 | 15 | CASSLISGMNTEAFF
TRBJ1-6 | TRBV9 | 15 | CASSVEGVGDSPLHF
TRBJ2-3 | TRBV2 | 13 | CASSLARADTQYF
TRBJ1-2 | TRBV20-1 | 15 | CSASSRTGWNYGYTF
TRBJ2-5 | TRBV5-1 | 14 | CAIGELGLEETQYF
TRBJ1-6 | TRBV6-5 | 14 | CASSYSTADSPLHF
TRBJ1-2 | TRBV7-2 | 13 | CASSATGTSGYTF
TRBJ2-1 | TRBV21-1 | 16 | CASSKDSGRSYNEQFF
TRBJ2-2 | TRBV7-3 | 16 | CASSWRAGDLTGELFF
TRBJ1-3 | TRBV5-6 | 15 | CASSLVGVSGNTIYF
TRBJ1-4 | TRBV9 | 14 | CASSVGQPGEKLFF
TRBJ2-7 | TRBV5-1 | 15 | CASSLELAEPYEQYF
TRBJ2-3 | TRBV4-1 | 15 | CASRTGTGNPDTQYF
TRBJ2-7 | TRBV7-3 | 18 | CASSLLGLAGGGSYEQYF
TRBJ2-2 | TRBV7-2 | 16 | CAAEQQPRGPPRKLFF
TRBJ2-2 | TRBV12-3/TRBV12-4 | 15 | CASRGPARGLGELFF
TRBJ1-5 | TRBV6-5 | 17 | CASSYSGRPGSNQPQHF
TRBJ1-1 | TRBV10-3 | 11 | CAIRVNTEAFF
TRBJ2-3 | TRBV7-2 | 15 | CASSQRSTGGDTQYF